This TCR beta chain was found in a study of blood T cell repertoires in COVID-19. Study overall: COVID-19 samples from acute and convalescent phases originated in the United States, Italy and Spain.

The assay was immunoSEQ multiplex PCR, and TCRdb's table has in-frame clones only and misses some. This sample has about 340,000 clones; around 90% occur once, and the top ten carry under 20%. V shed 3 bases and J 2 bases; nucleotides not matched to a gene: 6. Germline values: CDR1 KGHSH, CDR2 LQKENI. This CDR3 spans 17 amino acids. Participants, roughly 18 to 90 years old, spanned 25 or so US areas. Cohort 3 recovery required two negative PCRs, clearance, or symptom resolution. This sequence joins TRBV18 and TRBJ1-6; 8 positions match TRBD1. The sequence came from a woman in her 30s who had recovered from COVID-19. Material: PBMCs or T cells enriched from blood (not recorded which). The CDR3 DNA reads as TGTGCCAGCTCACCCCGACAGGGGATCGCCTATAATTCACCCCTCCACTTT. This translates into CASSPRQGIAYNSPLHF.